This T cell receptor beta chain appears in the sequencing data of a study of glioma-infiltrating T cells after dendritic cell vaccination. Study information: Dendritic cell vaccination trial patients had either newly diagnosed or recurrent glioblastoma. The vaccine used monocyte-derived dendritic cells pulsed overnight with autologous tumor lysate.

Noted time point: after dendritic cell vaccination, including at tumor progression/relapse. The study, taken as a whole, reports: Higher TCR clonality did not directly relate to longer survival.

The CDR3 runs 16 residues. The germline gives CDR1 KGHSH, CDR2 LQKENI. After removal of 0 bases from V and 0 bases from J, the junction contained 0 bases not matched to a gene. Primers: 60 V beta forward and 13 J beta reverse. Sequencing was performed with immunoSEQ multiplex PCR; in TCRdb, only in-frame clones are kept and a portion is missing. The sample lists tens of thousands of clones, about nine tenths occurring once. As concerns this clone: Its target is unknown.

This TCR derives from a human donor with glioblastoma. This sequence joins TRBV18 and TRBJ2-7; 12 bases are shared with TRBD2. Here the sequenced sample was blood, taken after dendritic cell vaccination. CDR3 sequence reads: CASSPPTSGSSYEQYF. The CDR3 DNA reads as TGTGCCAGCTCACCACCGACTAGCGGGAGCTCCTACGAGCAGTACTTC.